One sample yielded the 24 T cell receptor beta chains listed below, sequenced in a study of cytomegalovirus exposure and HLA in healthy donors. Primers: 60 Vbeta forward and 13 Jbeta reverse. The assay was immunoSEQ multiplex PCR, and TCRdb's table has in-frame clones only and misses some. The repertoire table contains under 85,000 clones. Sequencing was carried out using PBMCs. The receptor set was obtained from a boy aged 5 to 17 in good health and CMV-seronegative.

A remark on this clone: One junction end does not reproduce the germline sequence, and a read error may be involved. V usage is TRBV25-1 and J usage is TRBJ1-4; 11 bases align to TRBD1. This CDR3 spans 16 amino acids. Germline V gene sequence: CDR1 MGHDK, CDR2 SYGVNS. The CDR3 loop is CATSGGEGQGGEKLFF. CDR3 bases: TGTGCCACCAGTGGGGGGGAGGGACAGGGGGGCGAAAAACTGTTTTTT.

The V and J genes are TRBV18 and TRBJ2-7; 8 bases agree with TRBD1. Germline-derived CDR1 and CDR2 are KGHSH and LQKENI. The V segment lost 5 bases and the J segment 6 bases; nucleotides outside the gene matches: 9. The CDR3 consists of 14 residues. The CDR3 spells CASSNWTGQGEQYF. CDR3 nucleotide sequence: TGTGCCAGCTCAAATTGGACAGGGCAGGGCGAGCAGTACTTC.

In DNA, the CDR3 is TGCGCCAGCAGCTTGGGAGGGCCCACCGGGGAGCTGTTTTTT. This gives the protein CASSLGGPTGELFF. The rearrangement joins TRBV5-1 to TRBJ2-2, with D perhaps matching TRBD2 (5 bases). CDR1 and CDR2 (germline): SGHRS, YFSETQ. Trimming took 0 bases from V and 4 from J, leaving 7 bases between them. The CDR3 consists of 14 residues. Full variable domain (remainder filled in from reference TRBV5-1 and TRBJ2-2): KAGVTQTPRYLIKTRGQQVTLSCSPISGHRSVSWYQQTPGQGLQFLFEYFSETQRNKGNFPGRFSGRQFSNSRSEMNVSTLELGDSALYLCASSLGGPTGELFFGEGSRLTVL.

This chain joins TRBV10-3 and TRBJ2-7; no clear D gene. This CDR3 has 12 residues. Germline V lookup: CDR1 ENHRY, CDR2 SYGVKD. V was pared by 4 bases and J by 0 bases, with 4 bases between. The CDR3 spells CAISVNSYEQYF. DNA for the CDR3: TGTGCCATCAGTGTAAACTCCTACGAGCAGTACTTC.

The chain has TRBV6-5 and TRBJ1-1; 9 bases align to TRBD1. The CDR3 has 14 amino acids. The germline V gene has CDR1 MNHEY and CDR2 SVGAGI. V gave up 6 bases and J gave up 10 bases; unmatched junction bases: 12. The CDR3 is CASSPTNRGRGAFF. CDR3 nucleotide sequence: TGTGCCAGCAGCCCTACAAACAGGGGGCGCGGAGCTTTCTTT.

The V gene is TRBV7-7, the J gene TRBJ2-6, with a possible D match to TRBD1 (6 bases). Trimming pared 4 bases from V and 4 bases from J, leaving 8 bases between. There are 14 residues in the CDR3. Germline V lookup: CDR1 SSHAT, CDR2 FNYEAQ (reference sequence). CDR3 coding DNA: TGTGCCAGCAGCTCAGGGGCGGGGGCCAACGTCCTGACTTTC. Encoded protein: CASSSGAGANVLTF.

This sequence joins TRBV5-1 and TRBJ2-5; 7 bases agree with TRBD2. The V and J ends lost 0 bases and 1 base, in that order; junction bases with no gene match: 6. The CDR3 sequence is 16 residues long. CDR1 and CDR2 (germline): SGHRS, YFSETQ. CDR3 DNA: TGCGCCAGCAGCTTGGGTTCGGGAGGTCCCCAAGAGACCCAGTACTTC. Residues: CASSLGSGGPQETQYF.

CDR3 in amino acids: CASRPTLAGGTQYF. Written as DNA, the CDR3 is TGTGCCAGCAGACCGACACTAGCGGGGGGTACCCAGTACTTC. The genes are TRBV7-6 and TRBJ2-5; TRBD2 aligns across 12 bases. CDR1 SGHVS and CDR2 FNYEAQ come from the germline V gene. This CDR3 comprises 14 residues. Trimming removed 6 bases from V and 8 bases from J; junction bases left unmatched: 7.

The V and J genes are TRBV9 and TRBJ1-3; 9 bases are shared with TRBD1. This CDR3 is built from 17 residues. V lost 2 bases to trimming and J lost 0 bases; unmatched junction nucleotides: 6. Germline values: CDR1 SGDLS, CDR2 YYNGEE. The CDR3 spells CASSVVDRGSSGNTIYF. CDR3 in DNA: TGTGCCAGCAGCGTCGTGGACAGGGGAAGCTCTGGAAACACCATATATTTT.

For the CDR3, the DNA is TGTGCCATCAACGAGGGCCAGGGGGGAGGCGAGCAGTACTTC. This sequence encodes CAINEGQGGGEQYF. The rearrangement uses TRBV10-3 and TRBJ2-7; TRBD1 is a possible D gene (7 bases). The CDR3 runs 14 residues. Trimming took off 7 bases at V and 6 bases at J, with 19 bases between the two ends. Germline V lookup: CDR1 ENHRY, CDR2 SYGVKD.

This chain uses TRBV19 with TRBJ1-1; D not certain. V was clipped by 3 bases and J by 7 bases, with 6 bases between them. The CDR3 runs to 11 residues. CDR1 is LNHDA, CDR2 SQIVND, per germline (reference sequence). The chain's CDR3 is CASSIGGEAFF. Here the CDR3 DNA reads TGTGCCAGTAGTATTGGAGGTGAAGCTTTCTTT.

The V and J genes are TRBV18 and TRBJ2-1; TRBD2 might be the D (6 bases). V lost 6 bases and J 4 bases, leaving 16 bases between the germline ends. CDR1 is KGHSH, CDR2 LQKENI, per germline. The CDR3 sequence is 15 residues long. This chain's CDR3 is CASSPRPEGYNEQFF. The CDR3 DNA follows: TGTGCCAGCTCCCCTCGACCGGAGGGGTACAATGAGCAGTTCTTC.

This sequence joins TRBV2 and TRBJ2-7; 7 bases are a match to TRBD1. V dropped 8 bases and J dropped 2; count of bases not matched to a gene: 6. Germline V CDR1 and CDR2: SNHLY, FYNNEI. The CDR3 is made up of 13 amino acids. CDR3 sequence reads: CASCTGVAYEQYF. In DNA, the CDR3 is TGTGCCAGCTGTACAGGGGTGGCCTACGAGCAGTACTTC.

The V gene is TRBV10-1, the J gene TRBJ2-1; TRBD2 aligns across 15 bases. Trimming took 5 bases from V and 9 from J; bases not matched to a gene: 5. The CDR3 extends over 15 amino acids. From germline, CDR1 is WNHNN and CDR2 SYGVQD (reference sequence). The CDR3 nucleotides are TGCGCCAGCAGTATTGGACTAGCGGGAGGGCCTGAGCAGTTCTTC. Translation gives CASSIGLAGGPEQFF.

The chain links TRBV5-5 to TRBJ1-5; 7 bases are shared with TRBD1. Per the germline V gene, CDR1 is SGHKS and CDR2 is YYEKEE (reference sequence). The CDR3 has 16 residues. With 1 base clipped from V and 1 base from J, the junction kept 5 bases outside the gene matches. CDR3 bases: TGTGCCAGCAGCTTGACTCCGGGACAGAGCAATCAGCCCCAGCATTTT. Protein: CASSLTPGQSNQPQHF.

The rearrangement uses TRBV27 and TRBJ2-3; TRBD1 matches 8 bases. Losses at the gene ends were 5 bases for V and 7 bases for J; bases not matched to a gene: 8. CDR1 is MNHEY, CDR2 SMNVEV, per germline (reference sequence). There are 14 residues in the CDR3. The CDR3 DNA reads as TGTGCCAGCAGTCTCGGGACAGGCCCTTATACGCAGTATTTT. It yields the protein CASSLGTGPYTQYF.

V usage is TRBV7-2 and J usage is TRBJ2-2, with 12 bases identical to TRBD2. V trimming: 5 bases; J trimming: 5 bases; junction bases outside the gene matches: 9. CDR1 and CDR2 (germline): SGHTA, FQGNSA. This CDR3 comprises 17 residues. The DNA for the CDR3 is TGTGCCAGCAGCCTAACCAGGACTAGCGGGATTACCGGGGAGCTGTTTTTT. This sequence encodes CASSLTRTSGITGELFF.

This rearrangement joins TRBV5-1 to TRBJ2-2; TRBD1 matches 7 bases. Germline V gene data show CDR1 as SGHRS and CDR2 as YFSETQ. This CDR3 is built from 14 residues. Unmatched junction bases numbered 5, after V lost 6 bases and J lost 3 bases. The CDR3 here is CASNRDSDTGELFF. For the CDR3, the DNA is TGCGCCAGCAACCGGGACAGCGACACCGGGGAGCTGTTTTTT.

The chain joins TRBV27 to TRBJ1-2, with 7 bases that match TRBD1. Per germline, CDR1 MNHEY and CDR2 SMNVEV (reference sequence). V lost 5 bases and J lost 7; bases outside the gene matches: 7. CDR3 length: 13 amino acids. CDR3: CASSPRGARGYTF. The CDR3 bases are TGTGCCAGCAGTCCCAGGGGGGCCCGTGGCTACACCTTC.

The CDR3 nucleotides read TGTGCCAGCAGACCCCCCGGACAGACCTCGAGGTACACCTTC. This sequence encodes CASRPPGQTSRYTF. The gene calls are TRBV6-5 and TRBJ1-2, with TRBD1 as a possible D gene (6 bases). V was cut by 6 bases and J by 11 bases, with 22 bases left in between. The CDR3 length is 14 residues. Germline V gene data show CDR1 as MNHEY and CDR2 as SVGAGI.

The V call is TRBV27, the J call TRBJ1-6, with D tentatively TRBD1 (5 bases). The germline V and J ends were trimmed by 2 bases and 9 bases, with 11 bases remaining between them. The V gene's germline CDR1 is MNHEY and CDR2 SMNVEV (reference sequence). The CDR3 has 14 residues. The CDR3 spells CASSLPLGVSPLHF. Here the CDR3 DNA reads TGTGCCAGCAGTTTACCCCTAGGGGTTTCACCCCTCCACTTT.

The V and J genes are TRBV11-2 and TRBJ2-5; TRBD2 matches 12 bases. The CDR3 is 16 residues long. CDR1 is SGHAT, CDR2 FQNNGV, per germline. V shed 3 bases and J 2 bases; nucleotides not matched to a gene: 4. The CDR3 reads CASSFTSGGPQETQYF. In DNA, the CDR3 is TGTGCCAGCAGCTTCACTAGCGGGGGGCCTCAAGAGACCCAGTACTTC. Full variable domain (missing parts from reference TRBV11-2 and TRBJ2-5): EAGVAQSPRYKIIEKRQSVAFWCNPISGHATLYWYQQILGQGPKLLIQFQNNGVVDDSQLPKDRFSAERLKGVDSTLKIQPAKLEDSAVYLCASSFTSGGPQETQYFGPGTRLLVL.

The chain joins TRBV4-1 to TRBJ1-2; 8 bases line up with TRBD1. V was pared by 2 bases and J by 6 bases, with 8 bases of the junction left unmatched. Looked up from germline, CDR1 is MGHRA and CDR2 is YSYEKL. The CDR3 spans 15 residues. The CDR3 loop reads CASSQTPGQVHGYTF. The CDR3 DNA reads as TGCGCCAGCAGCCAAACCCCGGGACAGGTACATGGCTACACCTTC.

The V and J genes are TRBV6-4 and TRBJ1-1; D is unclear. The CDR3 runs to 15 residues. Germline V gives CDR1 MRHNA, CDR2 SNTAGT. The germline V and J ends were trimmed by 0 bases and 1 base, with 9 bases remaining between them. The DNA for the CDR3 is TGTGCCAGCAGTGACTCAGAGACGGGGAACACTGAAGCTTTCTTT. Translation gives CASSDSETGNTEAFF.